This T cell receptor (beta chain) stems from a study of T cells in women clearing cervical HPV infection. Whole-study context: Case blood drawn at lesion detection; control blood after infection cleared. Overall study results and limits: T-cell numbers per sample were unknown and may explain richness differences.

The data were produced by immunoSEQ multiplex PCR, yet TCRdb's version contains in-frame clones alone and is incomplete. With more than 25,000 clones in the sample, the ten largest clones hold about 7.8%. Details on this clone: Its antigen is not identified. Read data end 3 residues before the CDR3 end; the end is taken from the germline J gene.

Germline CDR1 is MNHEY and CDR2 is SVGEGT. J gave up 4 bases and V 7 bases, and 5 bases lay outside the gene matches. CDR3 size: 14 residues. The V gene is TRBV6-2 or TRBV6-3, the J gene TRBJ1-5; 9 bases line up with TRBD1. The specimen was blood buffy coat. This TCR was sampled from a woman between 18 and 70 years old with a cervical HPV16 infection that either progressed to CIN3+ or cleared (not recorded which). The covered CDR3 bases are TGTGCCAGCAAGGACAGGGGTGGGAATCAGCCC. It translates to CASKDRGGNQP. The whole CDR3 region reads CASKDRGGNQPQHF.